This T cell receptor (beta chain) was profiled in a study of blood T cells in healthy people across ages. The sample holds a few counts of this clonotype. The antigen is unknown. Study-wide points: Researchers judged that diversity estimates from one million T cells fell short of true values.

The V gene's germline CDR1 is DFQATT and CDR2 SNEGSKA (reference sequence). Trimming took off 2 bases at V and 6 bases at J, with 8 bases between the two ends. This CDR3 comprises 13 residues. For every donor, a draw yielded 9.5 to 10 milliliters of peripheral blood. A second PCR of 7 to 11 cycles used a sample-barcoded 5' primer and a J-beta primer mix. All cDNA molecules were each tagged by a template-switch adaptor with 12 random nucleotides. Every sample gave at least 2.5 million paired-end reads containing CDR3. TCRdb re-called the 5' RACE reads through MiXCR, storing one row per CDR3 protein. This table has 730,000 or so distinct CDR3 sequences, around 41% appearing once.

Sequenced: blood. The sequence came from a man older than 75 in good health. This chain uses TRBV20-1 with TRBJ1-6; tentative D call: TRBD1 (5 bases). CDR3 sequence (DNA): TGCAGTGCTAGAAGGCAGGGTAATTCACCCCTCCACTTT. This sequence encodes CSARRQGNSPLHF.